Following are 15 T cell receptor beta chains from one sample sequenced in a study of blood T cell repertoires in COVID-19 (dated by TCRdb to the early 2020s). The library relied on the immunoSEQ multiplex PCR assay. TCRdb holds this immuneACCESS table with in-frame rearrangements only. Some clones are missing; in checked studies, unresolved V genes explain under half, and the rest has no known cause. Here the sample has about 60,000 clones; about 77% occur a single time. The biggest ten clones account for about 25% of the sample. The specimen was peripheral blood. The origin of the receptors is a human donor in a cohort sampled during active COVID-19.

This clone was recorded a few times. V is TRBV30 and J is TRBJ1-2; D may be TRBD1 (6 bases). Looked up from germline, CDR1 is GTSNPN and CDR2 is SVGIG (reference sequence). CDR3 length: 12 residues. Deletions cut 0 bases from V and 8 bases from J, with 10 bases between. The CDR3: CAWSVPGGGYTF. DNA of the CDR3: TGTGCCTGGAGTGTCCCGGGGGGCGGCTACACCTTC.

The V and J genes are TRBV3-1 (or the pseudogene TRBV3-2) and TRBJ2-1, with D unresolved. The V gene lost 1 base and the J gene lost 6 bases, with 7 bases spanning the gap. This CDR3 has 13 residues. Germline CDR1 is LGHDT and CDR2 is YNNKEL (reference sequence). As DNA, the CDR3 is TGTGCCAGCAGCCAAGGTAGAAGCAATGAGCAGTTCTTC. Protein product: CASSQGRSNEQFF.

The chain employs TRBV7-2 and TRBJ2-3; D not resolved. Trimming left V 2 bases short and J 2 bases short, with 8 bases between. The CDR3 extends over 14 amino acids. Germline CDR1 and CDR2: SGHTA and FQGNSA. Here the CDR3 reads CASSLLQFTDTQYF. The CDR3 bases are TGTGCCAGCAGCTTACTACAGTTCACAGATACGCAGTATTTT. The full variable domain, completed using reference TRBV7-2 and TRBJ2-3, is GAGVSQSPSNKVTEKGKDVELRCDPISGHTALYWYRQSLGQGLEFLIYFQGNSAPDKSGLPSDRFSAERTGGSVSTLTIQRTQQEDSAVYLCASSLLQFTDTQYFGPGTRLTVL.

The J gene is TRBJ1-2, the V gene TRBV29-1; D is unresolved. Germline CDR1 SQVTM, CDR2 ANQGSEA. The CDR3 covers 12 residues. Trimming shortened V by 2 bases and J by 4 bases, and 8 bases separated the two germline ends. The DNA of the CDR3 is TGCAGCGTTGAACTGGGCCTCTATGGCTACACCTTC. It specifies CSVELGLYGYTF. Combining the CDR3 with reference TRBV29-1 and TRBJ1-2 gives the whole variable domain SAVISQKPSRDICQRGTSLTIQCQVDSQVTMMFWYRQQPGQSLTLIATANQGSEATYESGFVIDKFPISRPNLTFSTLTVSNMSPEDSSIYLCSVELGLYGYTFGSGTRLTVV.

The V gene is TRBV6-6, the J gene TRBJ2-3; D not certain. V was trimmed by 0 bases and J by 6 bases, leaving 4 bases between them. This CDR3 has 12 residues. The germline V gene has CDR1 MNHNY and CDR2 SVGAGI (reference sequence). The CDR3 bases are TGTGCCAGCAGTTACTCTTCGGATACGCAGTATTTT. This sequence encodes CASSYSSDTQYF.

The J gene is TRBJ1-1, the V gene TRBV7-2, with TRBD1 as a possible D gene (6 bases). This CDR3 contains 13 residues. V lost 3 bases to trimming and J lost 4 bases, with 9 bases between them. Looked up from germline, CDR1 is SGHTA and CDR2 is FQGNSA. The DNA for the CDR3 is TGTGCCAGCAGCTTTATAGGGGGCACTGAAGCTTTCTTT. Translating it yields CASSFIGGTEAFF. The entire variable domain, with the rest obtained from reference TRBV7-2 and TRBJ1-1, is as follows: GAGVSQSPSNKVTEKGKDVELRCDPISGHTALYWYRQSLGQGLEFLIYFQGNSAPDKSGLPSDRFSAERTGGSVSTLTIQRTQQEDSAVYLCASSFIGGTEAFFGQGTRLTVV.

The V call is TRBV6-5, the J call TRBJ2-7, with 7 bases fitting TRBD1. Germline values: CDR1 MNHEY, CDR2 SVGAGI. The ends lost 0 bases at V and 5 bases at J; junction bases unmatched: 7. This CDR3 region has 15 residues. This chain's CDR3 is CASSYSTGTANEQYF. Written as DNA, the CDR3 is TGTGCCAGCAGTTACTCGACCGGGACAGCAAACGAGCAGTACTTC.

V gene TRBV7-2 combines with J gene TRBJ1-2, with a possible D match to TRBD1 (6 bases). Trimming left V 5 bases short and J 6 bases short, with 16 bases between. Per germline, CDR1 SGHTA and CDR2 FQGNSA. This CDR3 comprises 14 residues. The CDR3 protein is CASSRRQGPDGYTF. For the CDR3, the DNA is TGTGCCAGCAGCCGCCGCCAGGGGCCGGATGGCTACACCTTC. Together with reference TRBV7-2 and TRBJ1-2, the CDR3 gives the full variable domain: GAGVSQSPSNKVTEKGKDVELRCDPISGHTALYWYRQSLGQGLEFLIYFQGNSAPDKSGLPSDRFSAERTGGSVSTLTIQRTQQEDSAVYLCASSRRQGPDGYTFGSGTRLTVV.

J is TRBJ1-5 and V is TRBV18; TRBD1 matches at 9 bases. The germline gives CDR1 KGHSH, CDR2 LQKENI. This CDR3 has 18 residues. After removal of 2 bases from V and 0 bases from J, the junction contained 8 bases not matched to a gene. As DNA, the CDR3 is TGTGCCAGCTCACCATTCGACAGGGGGAGCCGTAGCAATCAGCCCCAGCATTTT. It is translated as CASSPFDRGSRSNQPQHF. Filled out from reference TRBV18 and TRBJ1-5, the complete variable domain reads NAGVMQNPRHLVRRRGQEARLRCSPMKGHSHVYWYRQLPEEGLKFMVYLQKENIIDESGMPKERFSAEFPKEGPSILRIQQVVRGDSAAYFCASSPFDRGSRSNQPQHFGDGTRLSIL.

The rearrangement links TRBV5-5 to TRBJ1-4; TRBD1 matches at 9 bases. Germline values: CDR1 SGHKS, CDR2 YYEKEE (reference sequence). The CDR3 has 14 amino acids. V lost 5 bases to trimming and J lost 6 bases; unmatched junction nucleotides: 5. CDR3 sequence: CASRQQGAYEKLFF. CDR3 DNA: TGTGCCAGCAGGCAACAGGGGGCTTATGAAAAACTGTTTTTT.

In the case of this clone: Its ends do not fully match the called genes, so a read error is possible. In nucleotides, the CDR3 is TGTGCCAGCAGTGTAGCGGGAGGAGAGCAGTACTTC. This encodes CASSVAGGEQYF. This chain joins TRBV12-3 or TRBV12-4 and TRBJ2-7, with TRBD2 matching over 10 bases. This CDR3 is built from 12 residues.

The genes are TRBV23-1 and TRBJ2-7; D may be TRBD2 (6 bases). Being an ORF, TRBV23-1 has a function that is uncertain. The CDR3 spans 16 residues. Deletions cut 6 bases from V and 5 bases from J, with 23 bases between. CDR3 nucleotides: TGCGCCAGCAGCCACTCCCTCCGGGACTCGGGGGACGAGCAGTACTTC. It is translated as CASSHSLRDSGDEQYF.

This sequence joins TRBV18 and TRBJ1-3, with D possibly being TRBD1 (5 bases). This CDR3 comprises 16 residues. The V gene's germline CDR1 is KGHSH and CDR2 LQKENI. Trimming shortened V by 0 bases and J by 2 bases, and 11 bases separated the two germline ends. Here the CDR3 reads CASSPPLAGTGNTIYF. Here the CDR3 DNA reads TGTGCCAGCTCACCACCGCTGGCAGGGACTGGAAACACCATATATTTT.

This clone is categorized as large (0.1 to 1%). V is TRBV3-1 (or the pseudogene TRBV3-2) and J is TRBJ1-5, with a possible D match to TRBD1 (5 bases). Germline CDR1 LGHDT, CDR2 YNNKEL (reference sequence). The CDR3 loop spans 14 amino acids. V was trimmed by 4 bases and J by 4 bases, leaving 11 bases between them. The CDR3 region has the DNA TGTGCCAGCAGCCCCTCAGGGTGGAATCAGCCCCAGCATTTT. The encoded protein is CASSPSGWNQPQHF.

The chain employs TRBV11-1 and TRBJ1-6; 7 bases are a match to TRBD1. The V segment lost 4 bases and the J segment 5 bases; nucleotides outside the gene matches: 2. The length of the CDR3 is 14 residues. Germline lookup yields CDR1 SGHAT and CDR2 FQDESV (reference sequence). The chain's CDR3 is CASSSTGNNSPLHF. The DNA for the CDR3 is TGTGCCAGCAGCTCGACAGGGAATAATTCACCCCTCCACTTT. The full variable domain, in which reference TRBV11-1 and TRBJ1-6 provide the parts outside the CDR3, is EAEVAQSPRYKITEKSQAVAFWCDPISGHATLYWYRQILGQGPELLVQFQDESVVDDSQLPKDRFSAERLKGVDSTLKIQPAELGDSAMYLCASSSTGNNSPLHFGNGTRLTVT.